This TCR beta chain is from a study of blood T cell repertoires in COVID-19. For the study at large: Samples representing acute and convalescent COVID-19 were sourced from the United States, Italy and Spain. T cells, B-cell-depleted T cells, or PBMCs supplied cDNA or gDNA.

This CDR3 spans 12 amino acids. The germline CDR1 and CDR2 sequences are LGHDT and YNNKEL (reference sequence). Between the trimmed V and J ends, which lost 6 bases and 10 bases, there was a span of 15 bases. Using immunoSEQ multiplex PCR, the repertoire was profiled, and TCRdb retains in-frame clones only, with some absent. The sample yields 150,000 to 200,000 clones, roughly four fifths seen once. Sequencing was performed on peripheral blood. The receptor's source is a human donor with acute or convalescent COVID-19. The donor label of this sample is uncertain. This sequence joins TRBV3-1 (or the pseudogene TRBV3-2) and TRBJ1-1; TRBD1 might be the D (5 bases). The chain's CDR3 is CASRSSSQGAFF. As DNA, the CDR3 is TGTGCCAGCAGGTCGTCGAGCCAGGGAGCTTTCTTT.